The subject of this entry is one T cell receptor beta chain. Its antigen is currently not known. Base quality data are lacking; no much larger clone is found one base away. This record comes from a study of T cell repertoires in cytomegalovirus infection (dated by TCRdb to between 2018 and 2021). Regarding the study in general: The peptide stimulations were aimed at well-studied HLA-B-restricted epitopes as well as recently identified HLA-C-restricted CMV epitopes, whose presentation resists viral immunomodulation. Because public TCR beta signatures pointed to carriage of CMV infection together with the matching HLA type, the HLA type of each donor mattered for the analysis.

Reading the germline V gene gives CDR1 SGHVS and CDR2 FNYEAQ. The CDR3 has 15 amino acids, counting the end cysteine and phenylalanine. The read is trimmed to its CDR3 DNA, 45 bases read in frame from base 1. V is pared back by 4 bases and J by 6 bases, with 18 bases lying between the germline termini. The treatment or condition label of this sample denotes: in vitro stimulation with specific CMV peptide epitopes to enrich CMV-specific T cells. The run used an Illumina HiSeq 1500. TCRdb passed the public sequencing reads through fastp at Q25 and MiXCR, retaining productive beta sequences. One record per CDR3 amino acid sequence lists the most common genes and DNA. In this sample the table shows around 900,000 distinct CDR3 sequences, 30% to 40% of which occur a single time. The ten top clones hold about an eighth of the sample. Study-wide findings and limitations: The ex vivo response was dominated by HLA-C-restricted CMV-specific TCR beta clonotypes, which also provided the single most frequent clonotype in two of eight donors. Carriers of CMV infection plus the relevant HLA type were discriminated by the cumulative frequency of public TCR beta family members in the study cohort and in an independent approximately 340-donor cohort.

The sequence was collected from a human donor in good health (CMV status not recorded). Some clones in this sample may be carry-over from other donors' samples. The chain is encoded by TRBV7-6 joined to TRBJ1-1, with the D gene call left open. Sequenced material: cultured CD8+ T cells from PBMCs, taken from culture after CMV antigen stimulation. In nucleotides, the sequence is TGTGCCAGCAGCTCGGGGTTGGGTGTGGGTGCTGAAGCTTTCTTT. Translated, this gives CASSSGLGVGAEAFF.